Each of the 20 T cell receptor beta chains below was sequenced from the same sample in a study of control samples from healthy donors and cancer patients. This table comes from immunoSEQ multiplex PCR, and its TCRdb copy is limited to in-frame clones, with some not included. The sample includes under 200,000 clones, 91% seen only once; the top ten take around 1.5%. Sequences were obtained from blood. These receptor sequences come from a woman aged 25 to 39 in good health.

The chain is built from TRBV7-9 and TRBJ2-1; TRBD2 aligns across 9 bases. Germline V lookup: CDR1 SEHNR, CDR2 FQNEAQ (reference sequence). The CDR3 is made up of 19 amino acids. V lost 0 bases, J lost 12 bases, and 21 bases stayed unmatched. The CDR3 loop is CASSLAIGSLAGFRSRQFF. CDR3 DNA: TGTGCCAGCAGCTTAGCGATCGGTTCCCTAGCGGGGTTCAGAAGTCGGCAGTTCTTC.

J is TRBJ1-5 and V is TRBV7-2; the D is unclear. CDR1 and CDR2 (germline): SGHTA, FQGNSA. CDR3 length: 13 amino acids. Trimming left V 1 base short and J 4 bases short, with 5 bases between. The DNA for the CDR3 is TGTGCCAGCAGCTTAGGGGCGAATCAGCCCCAGCATTTT. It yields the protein CASSLGANQPQHF.

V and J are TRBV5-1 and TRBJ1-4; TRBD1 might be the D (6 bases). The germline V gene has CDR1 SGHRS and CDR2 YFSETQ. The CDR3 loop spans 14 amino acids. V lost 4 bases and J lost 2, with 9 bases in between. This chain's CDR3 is CASSQGSTNEKLFF. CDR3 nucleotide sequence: TGCGCCAGCAGCCAGGGGAGTACTAATGAAAAACTGTTTTTT.

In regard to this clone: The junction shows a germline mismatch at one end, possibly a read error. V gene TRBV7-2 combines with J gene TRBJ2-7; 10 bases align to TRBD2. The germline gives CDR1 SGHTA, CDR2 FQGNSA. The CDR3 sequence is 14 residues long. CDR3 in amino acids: CASSLAGAGYEQYF. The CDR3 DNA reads TGTGCCAGCAGCCTAGCGGGAGCGGGGTACGAGCAGTACTTC. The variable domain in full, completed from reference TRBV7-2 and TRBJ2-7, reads GAGVSQSPSNKVTEKGKDVELRCDPISGHTALYWYRQSLGQGLEFLIYFQGNSAPDKSGLPSDRFSAERTGGSVSTLTIQRTQQEDSAVYLCASSLAGAGYEQYFGPGTRLTVT.

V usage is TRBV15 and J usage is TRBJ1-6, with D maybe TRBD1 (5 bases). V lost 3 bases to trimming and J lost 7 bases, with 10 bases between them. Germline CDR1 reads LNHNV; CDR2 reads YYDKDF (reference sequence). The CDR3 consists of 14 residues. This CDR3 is CATSRDGGNSPLHF. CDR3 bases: TGTGCCACCAGCAGGGACGGGGGAAATTCACCCCTCCACTTT.

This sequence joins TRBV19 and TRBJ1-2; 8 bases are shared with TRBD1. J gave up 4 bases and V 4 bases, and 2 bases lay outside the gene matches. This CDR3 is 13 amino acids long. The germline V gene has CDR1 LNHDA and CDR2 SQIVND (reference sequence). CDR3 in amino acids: CASSTGGVYGYTF. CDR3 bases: TGTGCCAGTAGTACAGGGGGCGTCTATGGCTACACCTTC.

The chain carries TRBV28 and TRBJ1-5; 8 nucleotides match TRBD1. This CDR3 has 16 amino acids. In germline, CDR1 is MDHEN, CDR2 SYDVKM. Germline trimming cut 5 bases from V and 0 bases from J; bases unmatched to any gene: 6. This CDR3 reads CASSDQGAPSNQPQHF. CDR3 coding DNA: TGTGCCAGCAGTGACCAGGGGGCCCCTAGCAATCAGCCCCAGCATTTT. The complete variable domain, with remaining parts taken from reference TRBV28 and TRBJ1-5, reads DVKVTQSSRYLVKRTGEKVFLECVQDMDHENMFWYRQDPGLGLRLIYFSYDVKMKEKGDIPEGYSVSREKKERFSLILESASTNQTSMYLCASSDQGAPSNQPQHFGDGTRLSIL.

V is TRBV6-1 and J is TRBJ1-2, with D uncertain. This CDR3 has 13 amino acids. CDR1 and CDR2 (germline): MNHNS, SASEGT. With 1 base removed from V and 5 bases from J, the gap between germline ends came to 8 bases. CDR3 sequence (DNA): TGTGCCAGCAGTGAAGGACGGCGTTATGGCTACACCTTC. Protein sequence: CASSEGRRYGYTF.

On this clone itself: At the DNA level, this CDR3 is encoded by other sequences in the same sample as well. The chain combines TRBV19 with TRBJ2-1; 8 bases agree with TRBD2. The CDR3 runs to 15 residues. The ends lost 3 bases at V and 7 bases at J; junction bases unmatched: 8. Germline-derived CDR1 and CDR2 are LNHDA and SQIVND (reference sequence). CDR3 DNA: TGTGCCAGTAGTATGGACGGGAGGGCCGGGAATGAGCAGTTCTTC. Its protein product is CASSMDGRAGNEQFF.

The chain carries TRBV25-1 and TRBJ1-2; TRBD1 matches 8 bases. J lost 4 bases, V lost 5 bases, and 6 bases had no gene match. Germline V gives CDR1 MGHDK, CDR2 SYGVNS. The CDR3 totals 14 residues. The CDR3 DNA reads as TGTGCCAGCAGTACCCTCGACAGGGGCTATGGCTACACCTTC. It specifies CASSTLDRGYGYTF.

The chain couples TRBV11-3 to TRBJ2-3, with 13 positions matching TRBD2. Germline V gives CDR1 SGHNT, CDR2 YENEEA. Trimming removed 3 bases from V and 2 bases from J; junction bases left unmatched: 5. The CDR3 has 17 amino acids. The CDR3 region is CASSFGLAGASTDTQYF. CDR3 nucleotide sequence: TGTGCCAGCAGCTTTGGACTAGCGGGAGCTTCCACAGATACGCAGTATTTT.

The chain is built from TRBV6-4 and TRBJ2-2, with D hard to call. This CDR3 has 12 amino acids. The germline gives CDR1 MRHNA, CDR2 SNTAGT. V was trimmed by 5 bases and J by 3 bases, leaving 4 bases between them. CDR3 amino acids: CASSTDTGELFF. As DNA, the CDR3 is TGTGCCAGCAGTACGGACACCGGGGAGCTGTTTTTT.

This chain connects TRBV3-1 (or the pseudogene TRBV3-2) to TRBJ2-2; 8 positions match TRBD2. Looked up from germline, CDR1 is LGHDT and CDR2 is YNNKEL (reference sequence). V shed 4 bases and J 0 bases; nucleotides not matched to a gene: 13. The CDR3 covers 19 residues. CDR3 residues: CASSRRIGPGLANTGELFF. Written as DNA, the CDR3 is TGTGCCAGCAGCCGACGAATAGGACCGGGACTAGCGAACACCGGGGAGCTGTTTTTT.

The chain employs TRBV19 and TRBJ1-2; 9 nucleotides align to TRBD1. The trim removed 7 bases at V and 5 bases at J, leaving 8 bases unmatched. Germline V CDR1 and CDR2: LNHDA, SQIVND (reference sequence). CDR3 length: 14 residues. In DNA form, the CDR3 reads TGTGCCAGTACTCTGGGACAGGGCCTATATGGCTACACCTTC. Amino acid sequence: CASTLGQGLYGYTF. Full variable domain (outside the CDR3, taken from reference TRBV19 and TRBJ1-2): DGGITQSPKYLFRKEGQNVTLSCEQNLNHDAMYWYRQDPGQGLRLIYYSQIVNDFQKGDIAEGYSVSREKKESFPLTVTSAQKNPTAFYLCASTLGQGLYGYTFGSGTRLTVV.

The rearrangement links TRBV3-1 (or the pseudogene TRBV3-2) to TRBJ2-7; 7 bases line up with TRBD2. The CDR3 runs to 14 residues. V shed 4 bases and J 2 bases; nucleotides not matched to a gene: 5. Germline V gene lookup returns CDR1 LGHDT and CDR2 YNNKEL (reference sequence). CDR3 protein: CASSRPGTTYEQYF. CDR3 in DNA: TGTGCCAGCAGCCGACCCGGGACTACCTACGAGCAGTACTTC.

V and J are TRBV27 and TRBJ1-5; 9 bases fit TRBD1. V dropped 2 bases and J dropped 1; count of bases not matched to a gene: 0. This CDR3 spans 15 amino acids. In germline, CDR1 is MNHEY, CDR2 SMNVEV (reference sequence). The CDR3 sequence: CASSLGQGSNQPQHF. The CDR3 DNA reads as TGTGCCAGCAGTTTAGGACAGGGGAGCAATCAGCCCCAGCATTTT.

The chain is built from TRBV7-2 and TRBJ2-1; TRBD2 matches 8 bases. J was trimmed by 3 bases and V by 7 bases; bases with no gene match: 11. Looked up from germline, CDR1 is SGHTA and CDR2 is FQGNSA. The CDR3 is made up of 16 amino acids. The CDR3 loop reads CASTPGAGGFYNEQFF. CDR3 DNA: TGTGCCAGCACCCCGGGGGCGGGGGGCTTCTACAATGAGCAGTTCTTC.

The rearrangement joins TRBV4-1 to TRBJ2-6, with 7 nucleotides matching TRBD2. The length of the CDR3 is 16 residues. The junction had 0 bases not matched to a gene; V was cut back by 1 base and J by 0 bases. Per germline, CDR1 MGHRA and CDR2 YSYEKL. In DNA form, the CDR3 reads TGCGCCAGCAGCCAAGGGGGGGGCTCTGGGGCCAACGTCCTGACTTTC. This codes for CASSQGGGSGANVLTF.

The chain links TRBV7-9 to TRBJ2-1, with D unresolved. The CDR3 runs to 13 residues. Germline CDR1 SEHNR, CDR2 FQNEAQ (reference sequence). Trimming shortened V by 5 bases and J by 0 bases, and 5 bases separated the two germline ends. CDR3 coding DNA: TGTGCCAGCAGCGGTCCCTCCTACAATGAGCAGTTCTTC. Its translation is CASSGPSYNEQFF.

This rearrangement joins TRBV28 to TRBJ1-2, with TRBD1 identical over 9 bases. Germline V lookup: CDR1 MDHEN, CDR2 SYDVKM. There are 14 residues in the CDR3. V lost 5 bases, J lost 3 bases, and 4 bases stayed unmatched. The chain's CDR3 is CASSRQGGYYGYTF. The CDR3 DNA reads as TGTGCCAGCAGTCGACAGGGGGGTTACTATGGCTACACCTTC.